Listed here are 16 T cell receptor beta chains from one sample, sequenced in a study of T cells after yellow fever vaccination. TCRdb re-analysed the 5' RACE reads in MiXCR, keeping a single row per CDR3 protein. The data hold 200,000 to 300,000 distinct CDR3 sequences, with over 10% observed a single time. The specimen comprised CD4+ T cells sorted from PBMCs, sampled 45 days after the yellow fever booster vaccination. The receptors stem from a young man who received the YFV17D yellow fever vaccine.

Many counts were recorded for this clonotype. The chain links TRBV12-3 or TRBV12-4 to TRBJ2-2; 11 bases are a match to TRBD2. V shed 5 bases and J 6 bases; nucleotides not matched to a gene: 11. The CDR3 spans 17 residues. The CDR3 protein is CASSPSASGRRAGELFF. CDR3 DNA sequence: TGTGCCAGCAGTCCCTCCGCTAGCGGGAGGAGGGCCGGGGAGCTGTTTTTT.

This clonotype was seen more than once but under ten times. The J gene is TRBJ1-5, the V gene TRBV6-2 or TRBV6-3; D gene unclear. Per germline, CDR1 MNHEY and CDR2 SVGEGT. The V gene lost 4 bases and the J gene lost 12 bases, with 10 bases spanning the gap. This CDR3 comprises 11 residues. The CDR3 region is CASSLGRIQHF. The CDR3 coding sequence is TGTGCCAGCAGTTTAGGACGAATCCAGCATTTT.

This clonotype was recorded a few times. The chain employs TRBV12-3 or TRBV12-4 and TRBJ2-3; TRBD2 matches at 9 bases. J was trimmed by 0 bases and V by 7 bases; bases with no gene match: 8. The CDR3 has 16 residues. This CDR3 reads CASNQGLALSTDTQYF. DNA of the CDR3: TGTGCCAGCAACCAAGGACTAGCGCTAAGCACAGATACGCAGTATTTT.

The chain carries TRBV12-3 or TRBV12-4 and TRBJ1-1; TRBD1 matches at 7 bases. The CDR3 is 12 amino acids. Trimming cost V 6 bases and J 7 bases; bases outside gene matches: 5. CDR3 loop: CASRPRDSEAFF. In nucleotides, the CDR3 is TGTGCCAGCAGACCACGGGACAGTGAAGCTTTCTTT.

This clonotype has only a few counts. The J gene is TRBJ2-6, the V gene TRBV19; no clear D. This CDR3 is built from 14 residues. The V end was cut by 6 bases, the J end by 4 bases, with 10 bases between. Germline CDR1 is LNHDA and CDR2 is SQIVND (reference sequence). CDR3 residues: CASSKGSGANVLTF. The CDR3 DNA reads TGTGCCAGTAGCAAGGGATCAGGGGCCAACGTCCTGACTTTC.

The chain recombines TRBV7-8 with TRBJ2-7, with D uncertain. The ends were cut back, 1 base at V and 2 bases at J, with 12 bases in the middle. The V gene's germline CDR1 is SGHVS and CDR2 FQNEAQ. The CDR3 spans 15 residues. This CDR3 reads CASSLETIPTYEQYF. The CDR3 DNA reads as TGTGCCAGCAGCTTAGAAACCATCCCTACCTACGAGCAGTACTTC.

This clonotype was seen a handful of times. This chain's CDR3 is CSATSGAGIPYNEQFF. The CDR3 DNA sequence: TGCAGTGCTACTAGCGGGGCCGGGATCCCCTACAATGAGCAGTTCTTC. The chain employs TRBV20-1 and TRBJ2-1; 9 bases map to TRBD2. Per germline, CDR1 DFQATT and CDR2 SNEGSKA (reference sequence). J was trimmed by 2 bases and V by 4 bases; bases with no gene match: 9. This CDR3 spans 16 amino acids.

The chain links TRBV5-1 to TRBJ1-2; no firm D call. From germline, CDR1 is SGHRS and CDR2 YFSETQ. The CDR3 totals 13 residues. V shed 3 bases and J shed 0 bases, with 6 bases lying between them. In nucleotides, the CDR3 is TGCGCCAGCAGCTCGTCCACTAACTATGGCTACACCTTC. The encoded protein is CASSSSTNYGYTF.

There are a few counts of this clonotype. This sequence joins TRBV5-1 and TRBJ2-1, with unresolved D. The CDR3 loop spans 12 amino acids. V dropped 4 bases and J dropped 7 bases, with 9 bases sitting between them. The germline V gene encodes CDR1 SGHRS and CDR2 YFSETQ. The CDR3 nucleotides read TGCGCCAGCAGCGGCCAGAGGAATGAGCAGTTCTTC. Translated: CASSGQRNEQFF.

The sample holds many counts of this clonotype. The chain combines TRBV4-3 with TRBJ2-3; D is unclear. Germline loops: CDR1 LGHNA, CDR2 YSLEER. With 3 bases removed from V and 0 bases from J, the gap between germline ends came to 16 bases. The CDR3 is 17 amino acids. The CDR3 loop reads CASSHMVVSHSTDTQYF. CDR3 nucleotides: TGCGCCAGCAGCCATATGGTGGTTTCACATAGCACAGATACGCAGTATTTT.

This clonotype was counted only a few times. The chain employs TRBV12-3 or TRBV12-4 and TRBJ1-6, with a possible D match to TRBD1 (5 bases). The CDR3 consists of 15 residues. V lost 5 bases to trimming and J lost 2 bases, with 10 bases between them. CDR3 in DNA: TGTGCCAGCAGTATACAGGCTACCTATAATTCACCCCTCCACTTT. This sequence encodes CASSIQATYNSPLHF.

This clonotype was seen more than once but under ten times. The chain combines TRBV18 with TRBJ2-1; D not certain. The CDR3 has 13 residues. The germline gives CDR1 KGHSH, CDR2 LQKENI. The V and J ends lost 3 bases and 3 bases respectively, with 6 bases between them. The CDR3, as DNA: TGTGCCAGCTCACCGAGCTTCTACAATGAGCAGTTCTTC. This codes for CASSPSFYNEQFF. Supplemented by reference TRBV18 and TRBJ2-1, the full variable domain reads NAGVMQNPRHLVRRRGQEARLRCSPMKGHSHVYWYRQLPEEGLKFMVYLQKENIIDESGMPKERFSAEFPKEGPSILRIQQVVRGDSAAYFCASSPSFYNEQFFGPGTRLTVL.

The table lists this clonotype with a few counts. J is TRBJ2-3 and V is TRBV5-6; TRBD2 matches 9 bases. This CDR3 region has 16 residues. V dropped 3 bases and J dropped 5; count of bases not matched to a gene: 10. From germline, CDR1 is SGHDT and CDR2 YYEEEE. The CDR3 reads CASSYVAGAEKDTQYF. For the CDR3, the DNA is TGTGCCAGCAGCTATGTAGCGGGAGCGGAAAAAGATACGCAGTATTTT. Looking up the rest from reference TRBV5-6 and TRBJ2-3 gives the full variable domain: DAGVTQSPTHLIKTRGQQVTLRCSPKSGHDTVSWYQQALGQGPQFIFQYYEEEERQRGNFPDRFSGHQFPNYSSELNVNALLLGDSALYLCASSYVAGAEKDTQYFGPGTRLTVL.

J is TRBJ1-2 and V is TRBV27, with D possibly being TRBD1 (6 bases). The CDR3 contains 14 residues. The germline gives CDR1 MNHEY, CDR2 SMNVEV (reference sequence). Trimming took off 4 bases at V and 8 bases at J, with 17 bases between the two ends. CDR3 loop: CASSWGRGRSGYTF. The CDR3 DNA follows: TGTGCCAGCAGTTGGGGCAGGGGAAGATCGGGCTACACCTTC.

The chain links TRBV7-3 to TRBJ2-2; the match to TRBD1 covers 9 bases. This CDR3 is 16 amino acids long. J lost 4 bases, V lost 5 bases, and 8 bases had no gene match. The V gene's germline CDR1 is SGHTA and CDR2 FQGTGA. For the CDR3, the DNA is TGTGCCAGCAGCACCCAGACAGGGGGAATCACCGGGGAGCTGTTTTTT. Protein product: CASSTQTGGITGELFF.

The chain couples TRBV6-1 to TRBJ2-5, with D perhaps TRBD2 (6 bases). The CDR3 spans 14 residues. The germline V gene encodes CDR1 MNHNS and CDR2 SASEGT. V lost 6 bases to trimming and J lost 1 base, with 12 bases between them. CDR3 in amino acids: CASRRDSVQETQYF. CDR3 DNA: TGTGCCAGCAGGCGGGACTCCGTCCAAGAGACCCAGTACTTC.